This TCR beta chain was profiled in a study of shared clonotypes between healthy human individuals. About the research overall: The donor group consisted of a couple of women and three men, aged 18 to 49. The study, taken as a whole, reports: Relative to memory subsets, naive subsets generally showed larger estimated richness. Depth of sequencing was expected to influence donor clonotype sharing. The small donor group covered limited genetic and exposure diversity.

V was shortened by 6 bases and J by 3 bases, with 15 bases between the two germline ends. Germline V CDR1 and CDR2: SNHLY, FYNNEI. CDR3 size: 14 residues. As regards this clone: Its antigen is as yet unknown.

Naivety among CD8 cells was defined by CD45RO negativity and positive CCR7 selection, thereby excluding terminally differentiated effector memory CD45RA+ cells. The assay was immunoSEQ multiplex PCR, and TCRdb's table has in-frame clones only and misses some. The data contain millions of clones, around 96% of them singletons. The sequencing sample was made of naive CD8+ T cells sorted from blood. This receptor was taken from a man aged 18 to 29 in good health. The chain joins TRBV2 to TRBJ2-7; a possible D gene is TRBD1 (6 bases). CDR3 coding DNA: TGTGCCAGCAGCAGGACAGAAGGGATCTACGAGCAGTACTTC. Residues: CASSRTEGIYEQYF.